A single sample gave rise to the 6 T cell receptor beta chains below, sequenced in a study of T cells expressing NK-cell markers. TCRdb reprocessed the 5' RACE reads and stores each CDR3 protein as one record, lacking DNA. The table for this sample gives 400,000 to 500,000 distinct CDR3 sequences. Sequences were obtained from blood T cells: a sorted CD56 or NKG2C T cell subset, CD4+ or CD8+ T cells, or bulk PBMC T cells (not recorded which). These receptors originate from a woman between 18 and 75 years old in good health.

The chain links TRBV7-6 to TRBJ2-4; TCRdb selects TRBD1, and the lack of DNA leaves this call unchecked. This CDR3 has 13 amino acids. Germline V gene data show CDR1 as SGHVS and CDR2 as FNYEAQ. The chain's CDR3 is CAILDREVNIQYF.

This rearrangement joins TRBV6-1 to TRBJ1-1; lacking DNA, the TRBD1 call made by TCRdb goes unchecked. The CDR3 totals 15 residues. Germline values: CDR1 MNHNS, CDR2 SASEGT. The CDR3 spells CASSPRRGMYTEAFF.

V and J are TRBV20-1 and TRBJ2-5; TCRdb reports TRBD1, a call that lacks DNA to check it against. The CDR3 is made up of 15 amino acids. Germline CDR1 and CDR2: DFQATT and SNEGSKA (reference sequence). This CDR3 reads CSARDAGQGQETQYF.

CDR3 sequence reads: CASSLVTGSITEAFF. The gene calls are TRBV5-1 and TRBJ1-1; TCRdb outputs TRBD1, but without DNA this stays unchecked. The CDR3 is made up of 15 amino acids. CDR1 and CDR2 (germline): SGHRS, YFSETQ.

The chain combines TRBV20-1 with TRBJ2-7; the D call from TCRdb, TRBD2, cannot be confirmed without DNA. This CDR3 contains 15 residues. The germline V gene encodes CDR1 DFQATT and CDR2 SNEGSKA (reference sequence). The CDR3 protein is CSALGLAYSSYEQYF.

The rearrangement uses TRBV27 and TRBJ2-5. CDR3 length equals 14 residues. Germline CDR1 and CDR2: MNHEY and SMNVEV (reference sequence). The CDR3 sequence: CASKFGRLQETQYF.